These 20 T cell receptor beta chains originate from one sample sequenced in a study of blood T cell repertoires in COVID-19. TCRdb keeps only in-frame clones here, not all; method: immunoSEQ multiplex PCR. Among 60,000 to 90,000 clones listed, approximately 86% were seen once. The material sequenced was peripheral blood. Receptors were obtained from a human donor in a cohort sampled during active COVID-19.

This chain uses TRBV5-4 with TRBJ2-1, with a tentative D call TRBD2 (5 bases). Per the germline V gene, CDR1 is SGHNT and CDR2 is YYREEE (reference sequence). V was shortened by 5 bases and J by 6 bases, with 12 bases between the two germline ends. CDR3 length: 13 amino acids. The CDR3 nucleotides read TGTGCCAGCAGTATAGCTCGGGGCAATGAGCAGTTCTTC. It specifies CASSIARGNEQFF.

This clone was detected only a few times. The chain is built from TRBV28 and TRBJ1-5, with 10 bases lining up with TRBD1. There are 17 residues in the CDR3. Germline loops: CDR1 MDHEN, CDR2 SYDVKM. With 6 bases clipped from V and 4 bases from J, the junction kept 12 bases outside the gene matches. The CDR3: CASRQTGTGVGNQPQHF. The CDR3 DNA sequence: TGTGCCAGCAGACAGACTGGGACAGGGGTCGGTAATCAGCCCCAGCATTTT.

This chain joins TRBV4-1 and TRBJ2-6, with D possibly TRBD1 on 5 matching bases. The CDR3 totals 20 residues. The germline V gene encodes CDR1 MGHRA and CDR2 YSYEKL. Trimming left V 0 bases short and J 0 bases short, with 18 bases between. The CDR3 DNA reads TGCGCCAGCAGCCAAGATCAATGGTCCAGGGCTCTCTCTGGGGCCAACGTCCTGACTTTC. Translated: CASSQDQWSRALSGANVLTF.

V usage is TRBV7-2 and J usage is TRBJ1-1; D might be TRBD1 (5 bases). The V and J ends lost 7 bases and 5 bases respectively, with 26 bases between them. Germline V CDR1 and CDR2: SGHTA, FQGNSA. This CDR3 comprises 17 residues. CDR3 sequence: CASNPLTGTVGGTEAFF. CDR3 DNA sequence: TGTGCCAGCAACCCCTTGACGGGGACTGTGGGGGGTACTGAAGCTTTCTTT.

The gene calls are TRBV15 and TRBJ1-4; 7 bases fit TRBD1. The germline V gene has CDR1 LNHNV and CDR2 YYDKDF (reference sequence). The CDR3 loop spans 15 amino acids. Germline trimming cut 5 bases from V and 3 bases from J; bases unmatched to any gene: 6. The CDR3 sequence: CATSVTGDSNEKLFF. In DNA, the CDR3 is TGTGCCACCAGCGTAACAGGGGATTCTAATGAAAAACTGTTTTTT.

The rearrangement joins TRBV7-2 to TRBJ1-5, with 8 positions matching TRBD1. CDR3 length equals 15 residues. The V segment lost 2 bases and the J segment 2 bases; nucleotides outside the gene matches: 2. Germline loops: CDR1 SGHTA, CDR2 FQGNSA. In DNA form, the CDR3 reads TGTGCCAGCAGCTTAACGGGACAGGGCAATCAGCCCCAGCATTTT. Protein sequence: CASSLTGQGNQPQHF.

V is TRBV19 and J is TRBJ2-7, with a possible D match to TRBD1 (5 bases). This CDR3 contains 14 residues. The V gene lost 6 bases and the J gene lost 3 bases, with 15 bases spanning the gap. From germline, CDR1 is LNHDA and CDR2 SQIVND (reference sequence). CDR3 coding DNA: TGTGCCAGTAGGCCCTTGGGGCAGGGCTACGAGCAGTACTTC. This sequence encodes CASRPLGQGYEQYF.

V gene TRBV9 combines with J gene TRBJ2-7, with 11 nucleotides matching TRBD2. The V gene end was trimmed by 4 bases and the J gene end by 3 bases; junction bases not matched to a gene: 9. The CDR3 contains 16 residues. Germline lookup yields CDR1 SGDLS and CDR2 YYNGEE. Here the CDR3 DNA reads TGTGCCAGCAGCCCCCAAGGGACTAGCGGACTCTACGAGCAGTACTTC. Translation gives CASSPQGTSGLYEQYF.

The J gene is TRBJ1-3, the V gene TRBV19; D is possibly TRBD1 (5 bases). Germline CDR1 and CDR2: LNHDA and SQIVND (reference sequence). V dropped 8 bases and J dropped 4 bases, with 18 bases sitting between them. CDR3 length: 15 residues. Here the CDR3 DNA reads TGTGCCAGTCCCTCCGGGGGTGGGTTGGGAAACACCATATATTTT. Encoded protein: CASPSGGGLGNTIYF.

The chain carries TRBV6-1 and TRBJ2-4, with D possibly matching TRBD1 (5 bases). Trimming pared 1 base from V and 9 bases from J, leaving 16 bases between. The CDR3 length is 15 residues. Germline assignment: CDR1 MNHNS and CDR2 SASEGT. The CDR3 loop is CASSEVQGKSSIQYF. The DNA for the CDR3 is TGTGCCAGCAGTGAAGTTCAGGGTAAATCATCCATTCAGTACTTC.

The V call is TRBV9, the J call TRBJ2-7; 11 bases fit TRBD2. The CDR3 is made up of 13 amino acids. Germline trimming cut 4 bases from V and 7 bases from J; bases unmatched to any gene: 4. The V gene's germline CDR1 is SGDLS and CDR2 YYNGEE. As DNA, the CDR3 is TGTGCCAGCAGCCTTCGACTAGCGGGGGAGCAGTACTTC. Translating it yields CASSLRLAGEQYF.

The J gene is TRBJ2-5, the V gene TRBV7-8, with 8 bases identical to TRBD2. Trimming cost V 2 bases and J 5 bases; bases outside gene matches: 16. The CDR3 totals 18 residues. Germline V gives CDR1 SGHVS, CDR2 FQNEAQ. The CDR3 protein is CASSLRARLARLVETQYF. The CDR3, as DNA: TGTGCCAGCAGCTTAAGGGCGCGACTAGCGCGGTTAGTGGAGACCCAGTACTTC.

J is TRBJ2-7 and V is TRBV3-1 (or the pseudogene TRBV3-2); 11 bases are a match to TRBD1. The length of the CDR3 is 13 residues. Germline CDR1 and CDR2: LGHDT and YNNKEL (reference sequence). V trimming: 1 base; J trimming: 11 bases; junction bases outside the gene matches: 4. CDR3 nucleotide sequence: TGTGCCAGCAGCCAAGGCCGGGACAGGGGGAAGTACTTC. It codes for CASSQGRDRGKYF.

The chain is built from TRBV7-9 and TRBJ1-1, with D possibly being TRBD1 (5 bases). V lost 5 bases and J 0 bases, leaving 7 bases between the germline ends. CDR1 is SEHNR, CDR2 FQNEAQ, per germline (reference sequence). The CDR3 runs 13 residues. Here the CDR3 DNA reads TGTGCCAGCAGCCCGACAGTGAACACTGAAGCTTTCTTT. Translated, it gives CASSPTVNTEAFF.

For the CDR3, the DNA is TGCGCCAGCAGCTCCTGGGACAGGGAAGAGACCCAGTACTTC. Encoded protein: CASSSWDREETQYF. This chain links TRBV5-1 with TRBJ2-5, with 9 bases that match TRBD1. The CDR3 loop spans 14 amino acids. CDR1 is SGHRS, CDR2 YFSETQ, per germline. V trimming: 3 bases; J trimming: 3 bases; junction bases outside the gene matches: 3.

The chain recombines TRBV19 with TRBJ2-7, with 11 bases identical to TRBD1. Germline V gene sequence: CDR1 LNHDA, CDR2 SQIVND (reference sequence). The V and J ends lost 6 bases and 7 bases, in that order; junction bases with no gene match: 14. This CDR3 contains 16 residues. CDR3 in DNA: TGTGCCAGTAGCAGTATTGGAGGACAGGGGGCTTATGAGCAGTACTTC. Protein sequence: CASSSIGGQGAYEQYF.

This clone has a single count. In DNA form, the CDR3 reads TGTGCCAGCAGCCTACCCGGAGGGTCTAACTATGGCTACACCTTC. Translated, it gives CASSLPGGSNYGYTF. The rearrangement uses TRBV6-6 and TRBJ1-2; D unclear. Trimming left V 6 bases short and J 0 bases short, with 14 bases between. The length of the CDR3 is 15 residues. Germline CDR1 and CDR2: MNHNY and SVGAGI (reference sequence).

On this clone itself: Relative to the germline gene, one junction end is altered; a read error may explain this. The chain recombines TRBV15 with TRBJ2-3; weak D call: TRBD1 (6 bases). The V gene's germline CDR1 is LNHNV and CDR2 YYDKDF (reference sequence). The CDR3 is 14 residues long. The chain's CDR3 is CATSIGQSTDTQYF. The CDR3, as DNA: TGTGCCACCAGCATAGGACAGAGCACGGATACGCAGTATTTT.

DNA of the CDR3: TGTGCCATTGGGGGGGGCCTGAACACTGAAGCTTTCTTT. Amino acids: CAIGGGLNTEAFF. The chain combines TRBV11-3 with TRBJ1-1, with D possibly being TRBD1 (6 bases). The CDR3 contains 13 residues. Trimming left V 10 bases short and J 0 bases short, with 12 bases between. CDR1 is SGHNT and CDR2 is YENEEA in the germline V gene.

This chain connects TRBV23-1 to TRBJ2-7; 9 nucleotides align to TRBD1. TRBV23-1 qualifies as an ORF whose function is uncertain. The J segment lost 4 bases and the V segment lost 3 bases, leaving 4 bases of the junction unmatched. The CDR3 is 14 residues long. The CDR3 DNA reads TGCGCCAGCAGTCACACAGGGGGCGGGTACGAGCAGTACTTC. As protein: CASSHTGGGYEQYF.